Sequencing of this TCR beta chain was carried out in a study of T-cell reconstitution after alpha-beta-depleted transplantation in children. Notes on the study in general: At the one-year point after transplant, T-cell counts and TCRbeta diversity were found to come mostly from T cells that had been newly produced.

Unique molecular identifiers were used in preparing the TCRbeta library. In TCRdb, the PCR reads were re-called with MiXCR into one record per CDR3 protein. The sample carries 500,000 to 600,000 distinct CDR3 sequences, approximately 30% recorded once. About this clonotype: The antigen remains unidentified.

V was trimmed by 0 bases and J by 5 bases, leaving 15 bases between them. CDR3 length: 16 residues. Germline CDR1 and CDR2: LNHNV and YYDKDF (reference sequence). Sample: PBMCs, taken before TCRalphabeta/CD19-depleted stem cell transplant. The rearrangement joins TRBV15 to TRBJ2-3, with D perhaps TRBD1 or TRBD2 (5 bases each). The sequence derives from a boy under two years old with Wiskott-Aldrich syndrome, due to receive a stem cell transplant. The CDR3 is CATSRDLGAEGDTQYF. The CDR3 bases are TGTGCCACCAGCAGAGATTTAGGGGCAGAGGGAGATACGCAGTATTTT.